This T cell receptor beta chain is from a study of beta chain features in type 1 diabetes. Germline V lookup: CDR1 SGHTA, CDR2 FQGNSA. V dropped 5 bases and J dropped 4 bases, with 13 bases sitting between them. The CDR3 loop spans 14 amino acids. This clone was recorded a few times. Expressed TCRB transcripts were sequenced, since all the RNA that had been isolated was reverse transcribed. Here immunoSEQ multiplex PCR was the method, and the copy in TCRdb shows in-frame clones only, minus some. The sample records 450,000 or so clones, about an eighth being singletons. The sequenced material came from naive CD4+ T cells from blood. This receptor was identified in a woman between 18 and 30 years old in good health. The J gene is TRBJ2-3, the V gene TRBV7-2, with a tentative D call TRBD1 (5 bases). The DNA for the CDR3 is TGTGCCAGCAGCCAGCAGGGTCGTGCAGATACGCAGTATTTT. Amino acids: CASSQQGRADTQYF.